Listed here are 28 T cell receptor beta chains from one sample, sequenced in a study of blood T cell repertoires in COVID-19. Some clones are missing from TCRdb's copy, which holds only in-frame ones; the method was immunoSEQ multiplex PCR. The sample includes about 150,000 clones, about four fifths seen only once; the top ten take about 2%. Sequencing was performed on peripheral blood. These receptors all come from a man between 65 and 85 years old with acute or convalescent COVID-19.

The J gene is TRBJ1-2, the V gene TRBV7-8; 9 bases match TRBD1. Germline V lookup: CDR1 SGHVS, CDR2 FQNEAQ. The CDR3 length is 14 residues. The ends lost 2 bases at V and 5 bases at J; junction bases unmatched: 3. CDR3 in amino acids: CASSLLGQGYGYTF. The CDR3 DNA reads as TGTGCCAGCAGCTTATTGGGACAGGGATATGGCTACACCTTC.

The rearrangement links TRBV9 to TRBJ1-1, with D possibly TRBD1 on 5 matching bases. Germline V gene sequence: CDR1 SGDLS, CDR2 YYNGEE. The CDR3 is 14 amino acids. V was pared by 3 bases and J by 5 bases, with 14 bases between. CDR3 bases: TGTGCCAGCAGCGCCCAGGGACTGGGTACTGAAGCTTTCTTT. Its translation is CASSAQGLGTEAFF.

The chain uses TRBV3-1 (or the pseudogene TRBV3-2) and TRBJ1-5; 7 bases fit TRBD1. Germline V gene data show CDR1 as LGHDT and CDR2 as YNNKEL (reference sequence). This CDR3 comprises 16 residues. The V segment lost 3 bases and the J segment 4 bases; nucleotides outside the gene matches: 9. DNA for the CDR3: TGTGCCAGCAGCCACGGTACAGGGGCCCTTAATCAGCCCCAGCATTTT. Residues: CASSHGTGALNQPQHF.

This chain links TRBV19 with TRBJ2-1, with D perhaps matching TRBD1 (7 bases). This CDR3 comprises 14 residues. The V gene's germline CDR1 is LNHDA and CDR2 SQIVND (reference sequence). V lost 11 bases and J lost 5, with 19 bases in between. Here the CDR3 reads CASPRGTDDNEQFF. CDR3 DNA: TGTGCCTCCCCCCGGGGGACAGACGACAATGAGCAGTTCTTC.

This clone was seen only once. V usage is TRBV6-5 and J usage is TRBJ1-4; the match to TRBD1 covers 8 bases. Germline CDR1 reads MNHEY; CDR2 reads SVGAGI. The CDR3 is 14 residues long. J lost 10 bases, V lost 6 bases, and 10 bases had no gene match. The DNA of the CDR3 is TGTGCCAGCAGGCCTGACAGGGGCGCAGGAAAACTGTTTTTT. Encoded protein: CASRPDRGAGKLFF.

The chain combines TRBV6-5 with TRBJ2-2; possibly TRBD2 for D (7 bases). The CDR3 consists of 15 residues. V lost 8 bases to trimming and J lost 5 bases, with 18 bases between them. CDR1 is MNHEY and CDR2 is SVGAGI in the germline V gene. The CDR3 coding sequence is TGTGCCAGCTCCCAGGCGGGGGCGGGGACCGGGGAGCTGTTTTTT. Amino acid sequence: CASSQAGAGTGELFF.

This chain connects TRBV5-1 to TRBJ2-3; the match to TRBD2 covers 9 bases. With 4 bases clipped from V and 5 bases from J, the junction kept 14 bases outside the gene matches. The CDR3 is made up of 17 amino acids. Germline values: CDR1 SGHRS, CDR2 YFSETQ. CDR3 coding DNA: TGCGCCAGCAGCCCACACCTCAGGGCGGGAGGGGTAGATACGCAGTATTTT. It codes for CASSPHLRAGGVDTQYF.

V is TRBV28 and J is TRBJ1-4; possible D gene TRBD1, 6 bases. The CDR3 loop spans 15 amino acids. Looked up from germline, CDR1 is MDHEN and CDR2 is SYDVKM. V dropped 7 bases and J dropped 8 bases, with 20 bases sitting between them. The DNA for the CDR3 is TGTGCCAGCACCCCGCGGACGGGGGGCTGGGAAAAACTGTTTTTT. This translates into CASTPRTGGWEKLFF. Combining the CDR3 with reference TRBV28 and TRBJ1-4 gives the whole variable domain DVKVTQSSRYLVKRTGEKVFLECVQDMDHENMFWYRQDPGLGLRLIYFSYDVKMKEKGDIPEGYSVSREKKERFSLILESASTNQTSMYLCASTPRTGGWEKLFFGSGTQLSVL.

The CDR3 nucleotides read TGTGCCAGCTCACCTGCCGAGGGTGGGAAGCAGTTCTTC. This sequence encodes CASSPAEGGKQFF. The chain employs TRBV18 and TRBJ2-1; D may be TRBD2 (5 bases). Per germline, CDR1 KGHSH and CDR2 LQKENI. V lost 3 bases and J 11 bases, leaving 14 bases between the germline ends. The CDR3 has 13 residues.

Details on this clone: At one boundary the junction diverges from the germline segment, which might be a read error. The rearrangement uses TRBV7-9 and TRBJ2-1; no clear D. The CDR3 extends over 14 amino acids. Germline lookup yields CDR1 SEHNR and CDR2 FQNEAQ (reference sequence). CDR3 bases: TGTACCAGCAGCTTCTCCTACTCCTACAATGAGCAGTTCTTC. Protein product: CTSSFSYSYNEQFF. Full variable domain (rest looked up from reference TRBV7-9 and TRBJ2-1): DTGVSQNPRHKITKRGQNVTFRCDPISEHNRLYWYRQTLGQGPEFLTYFQNEAQLEKSRLLSDRFSAERPKGSFSTLEIQRTEQGDSAMYLCTSSFSYSYNEQFFGPGTRLTVL.

With regard to this clone: The identical CDR3 is also encoded by other nucleotide sequences in the sample. This sequence joins TRBV18 and TRBJ2-7, with 11 bases identical to TRBD1. Germline V gene lookup returns CDR1 KGHSH and CDR2 LQKENI. V shed 0 bases, J shed 7 bases, and the junction held 2 bases outside the gene matches. There are 14 residues in the CDR3. The CDR3 nucleotides are TGTGCCAGCTCACCACCGGGACAGGGGGGGGAGCAGTACTTC. Its protein is CASSPPGQGGEQYF.

The V and J genes are TRBV7-8 and TRBJ2-5; a possible D gene is TRBD1 (6 bases). Germline CDR1 reads SGHVS; CDR2 reads FQNEAQ. The CDR3 length is 18 residues. Trimming pared 5 bases from V and 2 bases from J, leaving 24 bases between. The CDR3 sequence: CASSRGRLTRDTQETQYF. CDR3 nucleotide sequence: TGTGCCAGCAGCCGGGGCCGGTTGACCCGGGACACACAAGAGACCCAGTACTTC.

This clone showed up just once. The chain has TRBV9 and TRBJ1-5; no clear D. Trimming stripped 3 bases from V and 1 base from J, with 11 bases between. The germline V gene has CDR1 SGDLS and CDR2 YYNGEE. This CDR3 is built from 15 residues. The CDR3 protein is CASSGSAGSNQPQHF. CDR3 bases: TGTGCCAGCAGCGGATCTGCGGGAAGCAATCAGCCCCAGCATTTT.

The J gene is TRBJ2-1, the V gene TRBV6-1; 8 bases match TRBD2. CDR1 and CDR2 (germline): MNHNS, SASEGT. This CDR3 comprises 16 residues. Trimming cost V 2 bases and J 5 bases; bases outside gene matches: 8. CDR3 DNA: TGTGCCAGCAGTGAAACTTATAGCGGGACCCACAATGAGCAGTTCTTC. Translating it yields CASSETYSGTHNEQFF.

The chain employs TRBV19 and TRBJ1-1; TRBD1 matches 7 bases. V was clipped by 3 bases and J by 1 base; unmatched bases: 5. Looked up from germline, CDR1 is LNHDA and CDR2 is SQIVND (reference sequence). The CDR3 runs 15 residues. Here the CDR3 DNA reads TGTGCCAGTAGTATGGGGACAGACTGGAACACTGAAGCTTTCTTT. Translated: CASSMGTDWNTEAFF. The whole variable domain, remainder taken from reference TRBV19 and TRBJ1-1, is DGGITQSPKYLFRKEGQNVTLSCEQNLNHDAMYWYRQDPGQGLRLIYYSQIVNDFQKGDIAEGYSVSREKKESFPLTVTSAQKNPTAFYLCASSMGTDWNTEAFFGQGTRLTVV.

The chain combines TRBV5-4 with TRBJ2-5; D is unresolved. The CDR3 runs to 13 residues. Trimming removed 6 bases at V and 2 bases at J, with 11 bases between. From germline, CDR1 is SGHNT and CDR2 YYREEE (reference sequence). CDR3 residues: CASTRKSQETQYF. Here the CDR3 DNA reads TGTGCCAGCACCAGGAAGTCTCAAGAGACCCAGTACTTC. The full variable domain, in which reference TRBV5-4 and TRBJ2-5 provide the parts outside the CDR3, is ETGVTQSPTHLIKTRGQQVTLRCSSQSGHNTVSWYQQALGQGPQFIFQYYREEENGRGNFPPRFSGLQFPNYSSELNVNALELDDSALYLCASTRKSQETQYFGPGTRLLVL.

V gene TRBV5-4 combines with J gene TRBJ2-7, with D maybe TRBD2 (5 bases). With 4 bases removed from V and 6 bases from J, the gap between germline ends came to 20 bases. Germline-derived CDR1 and CDR2 are SGHNT and YYREEE (reference sequence). The CDR3 runs to 15 residues. As DNA, the CDR3 is TGTGCCAGCAGCCTCATGGGAGTGAATCGGGGCGAGCAGTACTTC. Its translation is CASSLMGVNRGEQYF.

This clone was counted only a few times. V gene TRBV6-5 combines with J gene TRBJ1-4, with 8 bases fitting TRBD1. Germline V gene data show CDR1 as MNHEY and CDR2 as SVGAGI. V was pared by 6 bases and J by 10 bases, with 7 bases of the junction left unmatched. This CDR3 has 13 amino acids. In DNA form, the CDR3 reads TGTGCCAGCAGGGGACAGGACATGGGAAAACTGTTTTTT. Encoded protein: CASRGQDMGKLFF.

This chain connects TRBV5-1 to TRBJ1-2; unclear D gene. CDR1 SGHRS and CDR2 YFSETQ come from the germline V gene. V shed 2 bases and J shed 0 bases, with 11 bases lying between them. This CDR3 contains 15 residues. The CDR3 loop reads CASSFLEAPNYGYTF. The CDR3 nucleotides are TGCGCCAGCAGCTTTTTAGAGGCGCCTAACTATGGCTACACCTTC.

As for this clone: The sample carries other DNA sequences with the same CDR3. This chain links TRBV5-5 with TRBJ2-1; 9 nucleotides line up with TRBD2. This CDR3 is 17 amino acids long. Trimming took 4 bases from V and 7 from J; bases not matched to a gene: 15. Germline lookup yields CDR1 SGHKS and CDR2 YYEKEE (reference sequence). This CDR3 is CASSRVGAGGLFNEQFF. In DNA, the CDR3 is TGTGCCAGCAGCCGAGTGGGGGCGGGGGGGCTTTTTAATGAGCAGTTCTTC.

The chain couples TRBV28 to TRBJ2-3, with 8 bases aligning to TRBD2. CDR3 size: 16 residues. Germline trimming cut 8 bases from V and 3 bases from J; bases unmatched to any gene: 13. CDR1 and CDR2 from the germline V gene are MDHEN and SYDVKM. The CDR3 region is CASVPAAGVGTDTQYF. In nucleotides, the CDR3 is TGTGCCAGCGTCCCAGCAGCGGGAGTCGGGACAGATACGCAGTATTTT.

This CDR3 reads CASSAFSGTYNEQFF. As DNA, the CDR3 is TGTGCCAGTAGTGCGTTTAGCGGGACCTACAATGAGCAGTTCTTC. The rearrangement joins TRBV19 to TRBJ2-1, with 8 bases aligning to TRBD2. J was trimmed by 2 bases and V by 5 bases; bases with no gene match: 5. The CDR3 contains 15 residues. The germline V gene has CDR1 LNHDA and CDR2 SQIVND (reference sequence).

V is TRBV5-1 and J is TRBJ2-7; 7 bases are shared with TRBD2. Germline V gene sequence: CDR1 SGHRS, CDR2 YFSETQ. The CDR3 covers 16 residues. J gave up 3 bases and V 0 bases, and 9 bases lay outside the gene matches. The CDR3 DNA sequence: TGCGCCAGCAGCTTGGACCTAGCGGAGATATACTACGAGCAGTACTTC. It specifies CASSLDLAEIYYEQYF.

The rearrangement uses TRBV27 and TRBJ2-7; tentatively, D is TRBD2 (6 bases). CDR3 length: 15 amino acids. Trimming shortened V by 2 bases and J by 2 bases, and 13 bases separated the two germline ends. Germline lookup yields CDR1 MNHEY and CDR2 SMNVEV (reference sequence). This chain's CDR3 is CASSLGRDRAYEQYF. CDR3 nucleotide sequence: TGTGCCAGCAGTTTAGGGCGGGATCGTGCCTACGAGCAGTACTTC.

This chain joins TRBV6-5 and TRBJ2-7; 8 nucleotides agree with TRBD1. This CDR3 has 14 residues. V shed 6 bases, J shed 6 bases, and the junction held 10 bases outside the gene matches. Germline V gene lookup returns CDR1 MNHEY and CDR2 SVGAGI. The CDR3 loop reads CASSRRQGTGEQYF. CDR3 nucleotide sequence: TGTGCCAGCAGCCGACGACAGGGGACCGGCGAGCAGTACTTC.

This clone was recorded a few times. The chain links TRBV12-3 or TRBV12-4 to TRBJ1-2; D is possibly TRBD1 (5 bases). The V gene lost 5 bases and the J gene lost 7 bases, with 14 bases spanning the gap. The CDR3 consists of 13 residues. DNA for the CDR3: TGTGCCAGCAGTCACCGCCGAAGGGGTGGCTACACCTTC. Amino acids: CASSHRRRGGYTF.

The chain recombines TRBV9 with TRBJ1-4; D is ambiguous. The germline V gene encodes CDR1 SGDLS and CDR2 YYNGEE. The CDR3 length is 14 residues. V was clipped by 0 bases and J by 4 bases, with 7 bases between them. The CDR3 here is CASSVGPINEKLFF. The CDR3 DNA reads TGTGCCAGCAGCGTAGGTCCCATTAATGAAAAACTGTTTTTT.

A remark on this clone: The sample contains more than one DNA sequence encoding this CDR3. V is TRBV5-1 and J is TRBJ1-1; D gene ambiguous. The germline gives CDR1 SGHRS, CDR2 YFSETQ. V was pared by 2 bases and J by 0 bases, with 8 bases between. This CDR3 contains 14 residues. CDR3 region: CASSFGQVNTEAFF. CDR3 DNA sequence: TGCGCCAGCAGCTTTGGGCAGGTGAACACTGAAGCTTTCTTT.